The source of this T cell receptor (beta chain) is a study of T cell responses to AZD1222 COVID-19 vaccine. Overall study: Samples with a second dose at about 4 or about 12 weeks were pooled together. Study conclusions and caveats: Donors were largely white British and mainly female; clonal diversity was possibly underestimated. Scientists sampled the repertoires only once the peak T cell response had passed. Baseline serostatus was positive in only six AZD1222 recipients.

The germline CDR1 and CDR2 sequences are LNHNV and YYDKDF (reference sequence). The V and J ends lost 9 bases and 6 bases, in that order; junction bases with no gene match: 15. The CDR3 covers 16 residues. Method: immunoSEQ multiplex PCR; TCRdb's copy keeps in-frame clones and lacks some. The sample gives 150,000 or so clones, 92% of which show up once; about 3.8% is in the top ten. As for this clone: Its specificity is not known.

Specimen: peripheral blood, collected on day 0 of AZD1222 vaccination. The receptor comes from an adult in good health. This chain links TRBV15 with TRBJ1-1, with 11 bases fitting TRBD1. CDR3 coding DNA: TGTGCCACGAGTACCGGGACAGGGGGGCGAGGGGCTGAAGCTTTCTTT. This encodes CATSTGTGGRGAEAFF.